This T cell receptor beta chain was captured by sequencing in a study of cytomegalovirus exposure and HLA in healthy donors. In the PCR, 60 Vbeta and 13 Jbeta primers were used. Libraries were prepared by immunoSEQ multiplex PCR; TCRdb keeps only in-frame clonotypes and omits some of them. The sample includes around 150,000 clones, around 77% of them seen just once. Trimming removed 6 bases at V and 3 bases at J, with 15 bases between. The CDR3 covers 15 residues. The germline V gene has CDR1 MNHEY and CDR2 SMNVEV (reference sequence). The sequence derives from a man aged 25-45 years in good health and CMV-seronegative. Sequencing used PBMCs. The gene calls are TRBV27 and TRBJ2-1; TRBD2 might be the D (6 bases). The chain's CDR3 is CASSPGLPNYNEQFF. The CDR3 DNA reads TGTGCCAGCAGCCCGGGACTCCCAAACTACAATGAGCAGTTCTTC.